This TCR beta chain was identified in a study of response to subunit inactivated influenza vaccine. Via MiXCR, TCRdb re-called the RT-PCR reads, giving one row per CDR3 protein. This sample has over 400,000 distinct CDR3 sequences, with 9.5% to 13% found just once. This CDR3 has 16 amino acids. Germline V lookup: CDR1 MNHEY, CDR2 SVGEGT. J lost 0 bases, V lost 5 bases, and 3 bases had no gene match. Material: PBMCs from blood, obtained more than 35 days after vaccination. The rearrangement uses TRBV6-2 or TRBV6-3 and TRBJ2-6; TRBD1 aligns across 8 bases. This clonotype originated in a man in his fifties or sixties who received an inactivated influenza vaccine. CDR3 sequence (DNA): TGTGCCAGCAGTCGGGACAGGATCTCTGGGGCCAACGTCCTGACTTTC. As protein: CASSRDRISGANVLTF.